This T cell receptor (beta chain) was identified in a study of T-cell reconstitution after alpha-beta-depleted transplantation in children. Unique molecular identifiers were incorporated when the TCRbeta library was constructed. TCRdb redid the calling of the PCR reads with MiXCR, one entry per CDR3 protein. The data show some 530,000 distinct CDR3 sequences, with roughly an eighth seen just once and more than 5.5% held by the top ten. At least ten counts were recorded for this clonotype. CDR3 length equals 13 residues. Germline V gene lookup returns CDR1 ENHRY and CDR2 SYGVKD. With 6 bases removed from V and 6 bases from J, the gap between germline ends came to 13 bases.

The receptor was derived from a human donor who donated a stem cell graft to a child with combined immunodeficiency. Sample: PBMCs from the stem cell graft donor, taken from the stem cell graft. The chain uses TRBV10-3 and TRBJ2-3; D uncertain. This CDR3 reads CAIRNSLLDTQYF. Written as DNA, the CDR3 is TGTGCCATCAGGAATAGCTTGTTGGATACGCAGTATTTT.